Detailed here is one TCR beta chain. The data are from a study of blood T cell repertoires in COVID-19. This CDR3 spans 13 amino acids. The germline V gene has CDR1 SQVTM and CDR2 ANQGSEA. V dropped 6 bases and J dropped 6 bases, with 17 bases sitting between them. In the original processing: Nucleated cell number was recorded as an estimate derived from reference gene primer amplification. This table comes from immunoSEQ multiplex PCR, and its TCRdb copy is limited to in-frame clones, with some not included. For V, J and clone size, that table is used; D and trimming come from the DNA. Of 150,000 to 200,000 clones detected, over 85% appear once; the ten largest clones hold roughly 4.5%.

The chain links TRBV29-1 to TRBJ1-2; D call uncertain. This receptor was taken from a woman between 50 and 59 years old with acute or convalescent COVID-19. Sequencing was done on a sample of peripheral blood. This CDR3 reads CSVPRRDTDGYTF. CDR3 nucleotide sequence: TGCAGCGTACCTCGGAGGGATACAGATGGCTACACCTTC.